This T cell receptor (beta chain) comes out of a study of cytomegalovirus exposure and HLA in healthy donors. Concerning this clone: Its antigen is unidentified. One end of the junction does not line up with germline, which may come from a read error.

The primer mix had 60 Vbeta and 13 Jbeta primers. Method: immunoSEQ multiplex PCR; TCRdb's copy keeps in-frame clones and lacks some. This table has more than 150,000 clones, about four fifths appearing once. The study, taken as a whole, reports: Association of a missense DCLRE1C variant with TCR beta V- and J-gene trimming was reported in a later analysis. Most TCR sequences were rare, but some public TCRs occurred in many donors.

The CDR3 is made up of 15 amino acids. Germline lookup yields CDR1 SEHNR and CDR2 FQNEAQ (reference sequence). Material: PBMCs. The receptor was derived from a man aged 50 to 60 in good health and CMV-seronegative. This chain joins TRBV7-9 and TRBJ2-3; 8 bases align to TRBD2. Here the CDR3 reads CSSSFLTSGTDTQYF. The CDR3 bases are TGTTCCAGCAGCTTTTTGACTAGCGGCACAGATACGCAGTATTTT.